The entry below gives a single T cell receptor beta chain sequence along with its context. Germline V lookup: CDR1 SEHNR, CDR2 FQNEAQ (reference sequence). V shed 4 bases and J 9 bases; nucleotides not matched to a gene: 2. There are 12 residues in the CDR3. Some clones are missing from TCRdb's copy, which holds only in-frame ones; the method was immunoSEQ multiplex PCR. The table lists 270,000 or so clones, 89% of them singletons. The data stem from a study of blood T cell repertoires in COVID-19. Turning to the study itself: Samples of COVID-19 (acute and convalescent) were obtained from the United States, Italy and Spain. T cells, B-cell-depleted T cells, or PBMCs provided the cDNA or gDNA that served as material.

Sequenced: peripheral blood. V usage is TRBV7-9 and J usage is TRBJ2-1, with 8 bases matching TRBD2. The receptor was derived from a woman in her forties who had recovered from COVID-19. The CDR3 is CASSWTSSEQFF. The CDR3 DNA sequence: TGTGCCAGCAGCTGGACTAGCAGTGAGCAGTTCTTC.